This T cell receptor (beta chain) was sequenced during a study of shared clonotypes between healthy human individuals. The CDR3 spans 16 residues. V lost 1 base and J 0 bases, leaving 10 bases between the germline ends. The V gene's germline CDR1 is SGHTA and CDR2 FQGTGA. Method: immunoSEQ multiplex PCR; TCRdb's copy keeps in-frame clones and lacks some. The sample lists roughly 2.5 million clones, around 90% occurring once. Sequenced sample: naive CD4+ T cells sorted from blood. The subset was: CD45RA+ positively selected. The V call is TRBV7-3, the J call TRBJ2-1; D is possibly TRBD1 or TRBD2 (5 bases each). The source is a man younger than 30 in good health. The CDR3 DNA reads TGTGCCAGCAGCTTAAGGTGGGGGAACTCCTACAATGAGCAGTTCTTC. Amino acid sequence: CASSLRWGNSYNEQFF.